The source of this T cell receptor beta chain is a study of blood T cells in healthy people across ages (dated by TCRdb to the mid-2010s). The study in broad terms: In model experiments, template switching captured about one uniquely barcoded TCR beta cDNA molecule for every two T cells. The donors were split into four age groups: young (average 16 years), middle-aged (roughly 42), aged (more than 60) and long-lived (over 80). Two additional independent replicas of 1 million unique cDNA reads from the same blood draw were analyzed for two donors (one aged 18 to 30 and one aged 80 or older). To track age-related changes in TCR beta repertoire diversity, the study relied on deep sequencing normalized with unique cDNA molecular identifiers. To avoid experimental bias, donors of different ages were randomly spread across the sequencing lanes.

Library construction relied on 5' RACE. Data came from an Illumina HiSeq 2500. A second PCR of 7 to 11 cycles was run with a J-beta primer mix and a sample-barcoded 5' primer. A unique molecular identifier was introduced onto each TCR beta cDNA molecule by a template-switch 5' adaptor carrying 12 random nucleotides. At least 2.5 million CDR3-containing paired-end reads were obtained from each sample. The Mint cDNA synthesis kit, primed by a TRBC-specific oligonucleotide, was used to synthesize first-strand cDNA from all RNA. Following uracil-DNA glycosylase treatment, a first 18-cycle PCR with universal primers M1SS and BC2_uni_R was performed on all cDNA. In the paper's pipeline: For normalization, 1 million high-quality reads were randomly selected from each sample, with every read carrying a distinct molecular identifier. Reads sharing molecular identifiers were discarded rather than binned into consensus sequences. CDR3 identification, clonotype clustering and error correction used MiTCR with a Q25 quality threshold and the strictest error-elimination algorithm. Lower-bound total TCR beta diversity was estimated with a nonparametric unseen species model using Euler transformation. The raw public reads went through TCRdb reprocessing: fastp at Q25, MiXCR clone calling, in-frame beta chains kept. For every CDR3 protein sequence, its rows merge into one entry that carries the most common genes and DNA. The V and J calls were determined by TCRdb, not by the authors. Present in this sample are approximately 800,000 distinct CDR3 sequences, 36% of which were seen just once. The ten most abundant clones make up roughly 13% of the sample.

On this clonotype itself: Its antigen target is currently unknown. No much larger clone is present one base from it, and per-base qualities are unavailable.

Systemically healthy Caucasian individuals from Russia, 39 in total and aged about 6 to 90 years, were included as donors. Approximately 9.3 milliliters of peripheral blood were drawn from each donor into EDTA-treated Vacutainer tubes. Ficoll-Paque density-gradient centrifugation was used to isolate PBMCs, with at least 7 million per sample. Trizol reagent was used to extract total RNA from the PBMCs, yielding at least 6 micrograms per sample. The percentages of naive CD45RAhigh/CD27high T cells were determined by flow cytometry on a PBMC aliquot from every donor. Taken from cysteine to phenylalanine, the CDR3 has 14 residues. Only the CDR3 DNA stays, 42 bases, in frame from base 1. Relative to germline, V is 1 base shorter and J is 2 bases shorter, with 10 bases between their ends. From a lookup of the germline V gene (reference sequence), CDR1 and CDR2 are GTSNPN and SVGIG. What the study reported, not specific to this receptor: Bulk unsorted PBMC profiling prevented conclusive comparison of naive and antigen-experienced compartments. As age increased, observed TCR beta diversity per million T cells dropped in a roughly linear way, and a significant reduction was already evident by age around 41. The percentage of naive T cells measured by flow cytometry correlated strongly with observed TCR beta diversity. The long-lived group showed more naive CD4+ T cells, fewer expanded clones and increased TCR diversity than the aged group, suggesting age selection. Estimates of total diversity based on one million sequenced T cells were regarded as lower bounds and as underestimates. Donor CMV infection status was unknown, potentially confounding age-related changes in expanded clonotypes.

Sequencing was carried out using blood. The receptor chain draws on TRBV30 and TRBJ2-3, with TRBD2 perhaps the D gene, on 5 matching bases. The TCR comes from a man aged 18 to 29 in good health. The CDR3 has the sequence CAWSGGIHTDTQYF. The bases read TGTGCCTGGAGTGGAGGGATACACACAGATACGCAGTATTTT.